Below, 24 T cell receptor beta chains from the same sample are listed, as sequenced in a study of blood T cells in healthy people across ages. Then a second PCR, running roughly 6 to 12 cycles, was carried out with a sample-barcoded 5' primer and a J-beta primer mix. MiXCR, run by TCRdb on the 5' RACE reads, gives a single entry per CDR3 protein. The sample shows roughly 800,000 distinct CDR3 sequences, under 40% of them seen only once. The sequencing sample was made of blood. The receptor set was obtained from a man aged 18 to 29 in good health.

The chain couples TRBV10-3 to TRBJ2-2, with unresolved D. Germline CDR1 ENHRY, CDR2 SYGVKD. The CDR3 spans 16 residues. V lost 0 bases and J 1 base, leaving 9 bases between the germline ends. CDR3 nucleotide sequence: TGTGCCATCAGTGAGTCGAGTCCAGGGAACACCGGGGAGCTGTTTTTT. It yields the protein CAISESSPGNTGELFF.

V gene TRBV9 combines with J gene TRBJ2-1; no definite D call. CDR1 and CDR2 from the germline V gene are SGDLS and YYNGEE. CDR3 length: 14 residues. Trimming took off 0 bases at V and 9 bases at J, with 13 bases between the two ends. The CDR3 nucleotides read TGTGCCAGCAGCGTAGAGGGAACCGCTGGTGAGCAGTTCTTC. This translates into CASSVEGTAGEQFF.

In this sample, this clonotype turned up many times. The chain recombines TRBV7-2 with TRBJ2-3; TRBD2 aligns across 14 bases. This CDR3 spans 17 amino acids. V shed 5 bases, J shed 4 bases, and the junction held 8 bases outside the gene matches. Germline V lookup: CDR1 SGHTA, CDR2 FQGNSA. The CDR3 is CASSLGLAGGRADTQYF. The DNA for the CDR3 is TGTGCCAGCAGCCTCGGACTAGCGGGGGGTCGGGCAGATACGCAGTATTTT.

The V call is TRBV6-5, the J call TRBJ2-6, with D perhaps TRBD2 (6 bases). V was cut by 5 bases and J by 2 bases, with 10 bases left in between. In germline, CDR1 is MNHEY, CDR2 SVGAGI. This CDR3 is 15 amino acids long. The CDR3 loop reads CASSHGGTGANVLTF. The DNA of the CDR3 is TGTGCCAGCAGTCATGGAGGGACTGGGGCCAACGTCCTGACTTTC.

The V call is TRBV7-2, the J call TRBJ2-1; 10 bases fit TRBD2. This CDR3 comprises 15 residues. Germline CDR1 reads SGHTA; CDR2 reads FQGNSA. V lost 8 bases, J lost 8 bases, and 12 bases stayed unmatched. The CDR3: CASQSGSGGRYEQFF. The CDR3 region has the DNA TGTGCCAGCCAATCTGGTAGCGGGGGGAGATATGAGCAGTTCTTC.

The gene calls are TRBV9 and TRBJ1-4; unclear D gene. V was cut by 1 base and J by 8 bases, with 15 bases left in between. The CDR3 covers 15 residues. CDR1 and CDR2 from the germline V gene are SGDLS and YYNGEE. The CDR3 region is CASSVSAREYEKLFF. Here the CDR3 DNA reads TGTGCCAGCAGCGTAAGTGCTCGGGAATACGAAAAACTGTTTTTT.

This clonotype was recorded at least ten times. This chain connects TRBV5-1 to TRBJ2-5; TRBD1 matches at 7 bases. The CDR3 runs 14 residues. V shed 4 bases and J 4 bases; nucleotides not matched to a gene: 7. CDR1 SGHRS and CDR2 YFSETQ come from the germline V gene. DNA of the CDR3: TGCGCCAGCAGCGCCACAGGGGCGGGAGAGACCCAGTACTTC. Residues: CASSATGAGETQYF.

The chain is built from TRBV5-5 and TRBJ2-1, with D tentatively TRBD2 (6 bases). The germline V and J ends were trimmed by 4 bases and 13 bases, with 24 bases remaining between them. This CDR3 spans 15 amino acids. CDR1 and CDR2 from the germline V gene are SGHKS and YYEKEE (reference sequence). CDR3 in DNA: TGTGCCAGCAGCCTACTGACGGTGGGCGGGGAGACCCAGTTCTTC. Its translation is CASSLLTVGGETQFF.

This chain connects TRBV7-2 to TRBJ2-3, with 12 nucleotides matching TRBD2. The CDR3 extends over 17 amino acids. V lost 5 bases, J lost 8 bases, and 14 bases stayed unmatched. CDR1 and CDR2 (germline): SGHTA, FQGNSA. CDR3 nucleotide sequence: TGTGCCAGCAGCCTCGGGACTAGCGGGCCCACGGGGGGTACGCAGTATTTT. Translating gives CASSLGTSGPTGGTQYF.

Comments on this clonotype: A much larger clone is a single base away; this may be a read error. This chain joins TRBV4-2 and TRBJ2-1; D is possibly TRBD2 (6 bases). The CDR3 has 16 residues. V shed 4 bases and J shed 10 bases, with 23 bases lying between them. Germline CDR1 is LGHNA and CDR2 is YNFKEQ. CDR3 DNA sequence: TGTGCCAGCAGCCGGAGGGGCCAGGGCTACTCCTACGAGCAGTTCTTC. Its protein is CASSRRGQGYSYEQFF.

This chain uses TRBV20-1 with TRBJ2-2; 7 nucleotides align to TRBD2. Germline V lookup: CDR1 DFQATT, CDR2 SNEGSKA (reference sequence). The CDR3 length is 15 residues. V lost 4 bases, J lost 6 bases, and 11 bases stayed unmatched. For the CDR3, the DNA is TGCAGTGCTACCCTGTGGGGGGGGGAGTCCGGGGAGCTGTTTTTT. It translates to CSATLWGGESGELFF.

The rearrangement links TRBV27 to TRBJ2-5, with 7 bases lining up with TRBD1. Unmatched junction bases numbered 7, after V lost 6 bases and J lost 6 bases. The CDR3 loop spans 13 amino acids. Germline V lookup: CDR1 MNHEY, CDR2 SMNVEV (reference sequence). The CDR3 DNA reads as TGTGCCAGCAGCTATAGGGGGCAAAAGACCCAGTACTTC. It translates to CASSYRGQKTQYF.

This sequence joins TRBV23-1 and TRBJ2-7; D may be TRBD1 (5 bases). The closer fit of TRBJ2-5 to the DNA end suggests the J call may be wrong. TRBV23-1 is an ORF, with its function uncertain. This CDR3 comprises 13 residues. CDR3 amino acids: CASSQPQGETQYF. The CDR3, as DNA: TGCGCCAGCAGTCAACCCCAGGGAGAGACCCAGTACTTC.

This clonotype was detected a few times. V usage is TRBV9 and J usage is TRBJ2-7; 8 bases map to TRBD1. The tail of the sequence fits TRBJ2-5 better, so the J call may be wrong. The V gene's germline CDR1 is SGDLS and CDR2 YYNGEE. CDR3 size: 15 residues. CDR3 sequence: CASSPRQGSRETQYF. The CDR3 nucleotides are TGTGCCAGCAGCCCCCGACAGGGGTCGAGAGAGACCCAGTACTTC.

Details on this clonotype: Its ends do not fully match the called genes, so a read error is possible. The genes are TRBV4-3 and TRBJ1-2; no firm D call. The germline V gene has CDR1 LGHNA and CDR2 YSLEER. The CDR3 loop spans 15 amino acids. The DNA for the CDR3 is TGCGCCAGCAACCAAGCAATGGGGACTAACTATGGCTACACCTTC. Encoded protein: CASNQAMGTNYGYTF.

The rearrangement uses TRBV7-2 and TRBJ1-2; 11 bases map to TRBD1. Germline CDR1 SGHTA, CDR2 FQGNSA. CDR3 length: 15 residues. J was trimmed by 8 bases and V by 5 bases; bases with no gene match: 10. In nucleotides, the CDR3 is TGTGCCAGCAGCGTAACCGGGACAGGGGGACCGGGCTACACCTTC. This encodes CASSVTGTGGPGYTF. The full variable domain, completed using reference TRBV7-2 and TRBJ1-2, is GAGVSQSPSNKVTEKGKDVELRCDPISGHTALYWYRQSLGQGLEFLIYFQGNSAPDKSGLPSDRFSAERTGGSVSTLTIQRTQQEDSAVYLCASSVTGTGGPGYTFGSGTRLTVV.

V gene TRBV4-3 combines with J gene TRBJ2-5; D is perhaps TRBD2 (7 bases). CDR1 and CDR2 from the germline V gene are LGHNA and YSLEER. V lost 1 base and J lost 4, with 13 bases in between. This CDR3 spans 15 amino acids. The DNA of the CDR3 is TGCGCCAGCAGCCAAGGAAGGGGGGGGCGAGAGACCCAGTACTTC. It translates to CASSQGRGGRETQYF.

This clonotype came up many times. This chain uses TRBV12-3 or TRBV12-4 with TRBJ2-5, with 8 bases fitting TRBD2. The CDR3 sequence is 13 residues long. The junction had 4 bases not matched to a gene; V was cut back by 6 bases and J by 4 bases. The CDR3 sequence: CASRGLETETQYF. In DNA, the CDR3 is TGTGCCAGCAGGGGACTAGAGACAGAGACCCAGTACTTC.

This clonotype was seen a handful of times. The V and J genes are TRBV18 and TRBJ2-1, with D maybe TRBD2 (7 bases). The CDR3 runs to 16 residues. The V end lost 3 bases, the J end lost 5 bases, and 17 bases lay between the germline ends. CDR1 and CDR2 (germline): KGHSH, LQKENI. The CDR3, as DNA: TGTGCCAGCTCACCGGCCCAACGCGGGGGCAACAATGAGCAGTTCTTC. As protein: CASSPAQRGGNNEQFF.

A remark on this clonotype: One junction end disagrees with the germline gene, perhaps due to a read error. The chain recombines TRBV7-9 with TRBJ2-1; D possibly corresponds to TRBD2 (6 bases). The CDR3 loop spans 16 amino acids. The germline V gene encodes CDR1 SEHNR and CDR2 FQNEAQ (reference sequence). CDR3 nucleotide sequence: TGTGCCAGCAGCTTAGGGGCGGGGTCGTACTACAATGAGCGGTACTTC. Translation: CASSLGAGSYYNERYF.

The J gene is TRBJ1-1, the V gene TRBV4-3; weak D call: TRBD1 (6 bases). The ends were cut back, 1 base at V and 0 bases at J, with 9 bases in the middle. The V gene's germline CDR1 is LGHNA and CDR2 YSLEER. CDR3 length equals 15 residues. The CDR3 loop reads CASSQGTALNTEAFF. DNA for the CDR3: TGCGCCAGCAGCCAAGGGACAGCTCTGAACACTGAAGCTTTCTTT.

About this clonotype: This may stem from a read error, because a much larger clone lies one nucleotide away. The CDR3: CASSLQASFGAGELFF. The CDR3 nucleotides are TGCGCCAGCAGCTTGCAGGCTAGCTTCGGAGCCGGGGAGCTGTTTTTT. V usage is TRBV5-1 and J usage is TRBJ2-2, with TRBD2 as a possible D gene (5 bases). V gave up 1 base and J gave up 6 bases, with 16 bases separating them. This CDR3 is built from 16 residues. Per the germline V gene, CDR1 is SGHRS and CDR2 is YFSETQ.

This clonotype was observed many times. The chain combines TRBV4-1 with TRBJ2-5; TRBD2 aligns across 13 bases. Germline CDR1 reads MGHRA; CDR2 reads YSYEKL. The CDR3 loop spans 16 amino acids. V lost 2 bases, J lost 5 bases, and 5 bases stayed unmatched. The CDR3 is CASSQMGLAGPETQYF. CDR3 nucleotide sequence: TGCGCCAGCAGCCAAATGGGACTAGCGGGGCCGGAGACCCAGTACTTC.

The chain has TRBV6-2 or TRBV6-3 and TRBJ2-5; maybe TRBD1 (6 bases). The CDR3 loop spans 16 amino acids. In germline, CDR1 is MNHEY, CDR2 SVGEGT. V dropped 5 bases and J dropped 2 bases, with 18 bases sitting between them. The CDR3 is CASSPVGTPEQETQYF. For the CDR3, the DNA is TGTGCCAGCAGTCCCGTGGGGACACCCGAACAAGAGACCCAGTACTTC.